The rows below give T cell receptor beta chains drawn from one sample of a study of beta chain features in type 1 diabetes. Libraries were prepared by immunoSEQ multiplex PCR; TCRdb keeps only in-frame clonotypes and omits some of them. The table shows about 300,000 clones, with 13% occurring only once. The sample consisted of naive CD4+ T cells from blood. The receptors here all came from a woman aged 18-29 years with type 1 diabetes. The CDR3 runs from the conserved cysteine through the conserved F or W. Each record gives: clone size, V gene, D gene, J gene, CDR3 DNA, CDR3 protein. The D gene is left open where the match is weak. Clone size is stated in some rows and not others, as once, few, many or a class when expanded.

few	TRBV6-5	TRBD2	TRBJ2-2	TGTAATGCGGGAGGTCCGGCCGGGGAGCTGTTTTTT	CNAGGPAGELFF
.	TRBV4-1	.	TRBJ2-1	TGCGCCAGCAGCCAAGCTCCTCTTGGGGCGGGACCCGCTCGAGGTTACAATGAGCAGTTCTTC	CASSQAPLGAGPARGYNEQFF
.	TRBV30	.	TRBJ1-1	TGTGCCTGGAGTGTACTGCACAACACTGAAGCTTTCTTT	CAWSVLHNTEAFF
few	TRBV19	TRBD2	TRBJ2-3	TGTGCCAGTAGGCGGGAGGGCCGCACAGATACGCAGTATTTT	CASRREGRTDTQYF
few	TRBV19	.	TRBJ1-1	TGTGCCAGTAGTAAGGAAGGCCGGGATGAAGCTTTCTTT	CASSKEGRDEAFF
few	TRBV14	.	TRBJ2-1	TGTGCCAGCAGCCCGTACCTGACAGGCTCCTACAATGAGCAGTTCTTC	CASSPYLTGSYNEQFF
few	TRBV4-2	.	TRBJ2-2	TGTGCCAGCGGGCAGGGAGTAGGCGGGATAACACCTGGGGAGCTGTTTTTT	CASGQGVGGITPGELFF
few	TRBV30	.	TRBJ2-1	TGTGCCTGGGAGTCGGGCCAAGGGGGAGGGGGCAATGAGCAGTTCTTC	CAWESGQGGGGNEQFF
few	TRBV27	.	TRBJ2-1	TGTGCCAGCAGTTCTTCCATTTCCGGGCAGTTCTTC	CASSSSISGQFF
few	TRBV7-9	TRBD2	TRBJ2-7	TGTGCCAGCAGCCGCGGACTAGCGGGAGGGACCTACGAGCAGTACTTC	CASSRGLAGGTYEQYF
few	TRBV19	TRBD1	TRBJ2-1	TGTGCCAGTAGCACTAAGGGACAGGGCAAGTTCTTC	CASSTKGQGKFF
.	TRBV18	.	TRBJ2-5	TGTGCCAGCTCACCACCGGGACTTTACCAAGAGACCCAGTACTTC	CASSPPGLYQETQYF
.	TRBV19	.	TRBJ2-3	TGTGCCAGTAGTAACGGAGGAGCTAGCACAGATACGCAGTATTTT	CASSNGGASTDTQYF
.	TRBV2	.	TRBJ2-1	TGTGCCAGCATTAATGGAGTAGTCTACAATGAGCAGTTCTTC	CASINGVVYNEQFF
.	TRBV30	TRBD1	TRBJ1-2	TGTGCCTGGAACGGTCGTGGGACAGCCTTGAGGGCTAACTATGGCTACACCTTC	CAWNGRGTALRANYGYTF
.	TRBV29-1	.	TRBJ2-6	TGCAGCGTTGAGTATAGGGGTACTGGGGCCAACGTCCTGACTTTC	CSVEYRGTGANVLTF
.	TRBV18	TRBD1	TRBJ2-2	TGTGCCAGCTCACCTCGGACAGGGGAAGCCGGGGAGCTGTTTTTT	CASSPRTGEAGELFF
.	TRBV9	.	TRBJ2-3	TGTGCCAGCAGCGTAGAGCCCGCTGTGTTGGATACGCAGTATTTT	CASSVEPAVLDTQYF
few	TRBV6-6	TRBD1	TRBJ1-2	TGTGCCAGCAGTAGAACAGGGGAGGAGGCTGGCTACACCTTC	CASSRTGEEAGYTF
few	TRBV2	.	TRBJ1-1	TGTGCCAGCAGCAGGGAGGGACAAGCAGCTTTCTTT	CASSREGQAAFF
.	TRBV10-1	TRBD2	TRBJ2-3	TGCGCCAGCAGTGGGGGACTAGCGGGAGCTGGGGGGACGCAGTATTTT	CASSGGLAGAGGTQYF
few	TRBV30	.	TRBJ1-5	TGTGCCTGGAGAGAACAGGGTGGCCAGCCCCAGCATTTT	CAWREQGGQPQHF
.	TRBV18	TRBD1	TRBJ2-4	TGTGCCAGCTCACCCGGACAGGGCTGGAACATTCAGTACTTC	CASSPGQGWNIQYF
few	TRBV27	.	TRBJ2-1	TGTGCCAGTCGGGGACTCCTCTACCCCAATGAGCAGTTCTTC	CASRGLLYPNEQFF
.	TRBV27	.	TRBJ2-7	TGTGCCAGCAGTTTATTAGAGGAGCAGTACTTC	CASSLLEEQYF
.	TRBV9	.	TRBJ2-2	TGTGCCAGCAGCGTAGATCCTGGGGAGCTGTTTTTT	CASSVDPGELFF
.	TRBV5-4	TRBD1	TRBJ2-7	TGTGCCAGCAGCTCCCGGGACAGGGGTTACGAGCAGTACTTC	CASSSRDRGYEQYF
few	TRBV19	.	TRBJ2-5	TGTGCCAGTAGTACCACCCCCCTGACAGGTAACCAGGAAGAGACCCAGTACTTC	CASSTTPLTGNQEETQYF
once	TRBV6-6	.	TRBJ2-1	TGTGCCAGCAGTCCCTCCTCACAGGTGAATGAGCAGTTCTTC	CASSPSSQVNEQFF
.	TRBV27	TRBD1	TRBJ2-7	TGTGCCAGCAGTCCCTCAACAGGGGCGCCCTACGAGCAGTACTTC	CASSPSTGAPYEQYF
few	TRBV30	.	TRBJ1-1	TGTGCCTGGAGTGGGGACTACAACACTGAAGCTTTCTTT	CAWSGDYNTEAFF
many	TRBV7-3	TRBD2	TRBJ2-7	TGTGCCAGCAGCTTAGTAGCGGGAGCCTACGAGCAGTACTTC	CASSLVAGAYEQYF
.	TRBV18	TRBD1	TRBJ2-5	TGTGCCAGCTCACCTGGGACAGGGGGCTTGGAGACCCAGTACTTC	CASSPGTGGLETQYF
.	TRBV11-2	.	TRBJ1-2	TGTGCCAGCAGCTTACGGTTCCCAGGGTCGGGCTATGGCTACACCTTC	CASSLRFPGSGYGYTF
few	TRBV2	TRBD2	TRBJ2-3	TGTGCCAGCATTGGACTAGCGGGAGATACGCAGTATTTT	CASIGLAGDTQYF
few	TRBV18	TRBD1	TRBJ2-1	TGTGCCAGCTCCTACCAGATCGGACAGGGGAGCAATGAGCAGTTCTTC	CASSYQIGQGSNEQFF
few	TRBV7-9	TRBD1	TRBJ2-1	TGTGCCAGCAGCCCGTTGTGGGACAGGGGGAATGAGCAGTTCTTC	CASSPLWDRGNEQFF
few	TRBV5-1	TRBD1	TRBJ2-1	TGCGCCAGCAGCTTGGTGGACCGGGGACAGGGGCCTTTTTATAGGGCCGACAATGAGCAGTTCTTC	CASSLVDRGQGPFYRADNEQFF
.	TRBV7-2	.	TRBJ2-3	TGTGCCAGCAGCTTACAGGGGGGAGCAAATACGCAGTATTTT	CASSLQGGANTQYF